Included here is one T cell receptor (beta chain) sequence, with context. These data come from a study of blood T cell repertoires in COVID-19. Participants had their cohort set by participant-reported clinical history. Clones were read by immunoSEQ multiplex PCR, and TCRdb kept only the in-frame ones, dropping some. The data contain 200,000 to 250,000 clones, roughly 86% of them singletons. The sequence was obtained from a woman aged 25 to 39 with acute COVID-19. Input material: PBMCs or T cells enriched from blood (not recorded which).

The CDR3 loop reads CASSLAGALQRDTGELFF. CDR3 sequence (DNA): TGTGCCAGCAGCTTGGCTGGGGCTCTCCAAAGGGACACCGGGGAGCTGTTTTTT. This chain connects TRBV5-6 to TRBJ2-2; D perhaps matches TRBD1 (5 bases). CDR3 length: 18 residues. CDR1 is SGHDT and CDR2 is YYEEEE in the germline V gene. Trimming removed 0 bases from V and 3 bases from J, with 18 bases in between.